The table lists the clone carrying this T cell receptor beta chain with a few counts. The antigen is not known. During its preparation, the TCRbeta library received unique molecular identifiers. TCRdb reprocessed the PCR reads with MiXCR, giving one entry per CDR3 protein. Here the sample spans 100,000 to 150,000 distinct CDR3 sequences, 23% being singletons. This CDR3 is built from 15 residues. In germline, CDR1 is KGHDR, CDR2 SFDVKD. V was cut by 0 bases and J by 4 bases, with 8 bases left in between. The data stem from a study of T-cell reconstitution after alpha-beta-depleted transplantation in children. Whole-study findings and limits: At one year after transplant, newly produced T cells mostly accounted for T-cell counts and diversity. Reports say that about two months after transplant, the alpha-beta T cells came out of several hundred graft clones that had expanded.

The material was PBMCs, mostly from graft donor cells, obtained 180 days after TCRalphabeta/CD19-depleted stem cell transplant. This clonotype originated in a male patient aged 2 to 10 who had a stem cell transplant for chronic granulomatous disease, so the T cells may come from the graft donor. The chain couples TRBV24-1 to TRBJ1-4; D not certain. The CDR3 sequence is CATSDLGIHNEKLFF. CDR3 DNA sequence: TGTGCCACCAGTGATTTGGGCATCCATAATGAAAAACTGTTTTTT.